A selection of T cell receptor beta chains follows, all from one sample in a study of blood T cell repertoires in COVID-19. The assay was immunoSEQ multiplex PCR, and TCRdb's table has in-frame clones only and misses some. In the table there are around 45,000 clones, approximately 87% of which are singletons. The specimen sequenced was peripheral blood. All receptors derive from a human donor in a cohort sampled during active COVID-19. Each CDR3 is given with its conserved first and last residue. The D gene is left open where the match is weak. Where a row states a size, it is once, few, many or the class of an expanded clone; other rows omit it.

v_call: TRBV6-5
d_call: -
j_call: TRBJ1-1
cdr3_length: 13
clone_size: -
cdr3_nt: TGTGCCAGCAGGAAAGGAGGGAACACTGAAGCTTTCTTT
cdr3_aa: CASRKGGNTEAFF

v_call: TRBV5-1
d_call: -
j_call: TRBJ1-1
cdr3_length: 13
clone_size: -
cdr3_nt: TGCGCCACCACAACTAATACAGGAAAGAGAGCTTTCTTT
cdr3_aa: CATTTNTGKRAFF

v_call: TRBV6-5
d_call: -
j_call: TRBJ1-3
cdr3_length: 15
clone_size: -
cdr3_nt: TGTGCCAGCAGCCCAACCGGGGTCAGTGGAAACACCATATATTTT
cdr3_aa: CASSPTGVSGNTIYF

v_call: TRBV3-1/TRBV3-2
d_call: -
j_call: TRBJ1-3
cdr3_length: 13
clone_size: -
cdr3_nt: TGTGCCAGCAGCCAAGACACTGGAAACACCATATATTTT
cdr3_aa: CASSQDTGNTIYF

v_call: TRBV11-2
d_call: -
j_call: TRBJ1-1
cdr3_length: 15
clone_size: -
cdr3_nt: TGTGCCAGCAGCTTAAACGCAGCGATGAACACTGAAGCTTTCTTT
cdr3_aa: CASSLNAAMNTEAFF

v_call: TRBV19
d_call: -
j_call: TRBJ2-5
cdr3_length: 13
clone_size: -
cdr3_nt: TGTGCCAGTAGCCTGAATTCAGGGGAGACCCAGTACTTC
cdr3_aa: CASSLNSGETQYF

v_call: TRBV6-4
d_call: TRBD1
j_call: TRBJ2-1
cdr3_length: 16
clone_size: -
cdr3_nt: TGTGCCAGCAGTGACTCGAGAGGGGGCGAGTCCTCTGAGCAGTTCTTC
cdr3_aa: CASSDSRGGESSEQFF

v_call: TRBV11-2
d_call: -
j_call: TRBJ2-1
cdr3_length: 16
clone_size: -
cdr3_nt: TGTGCCAGCAGCTCCACCAGCGGTCGGTCTTACAATGAGCAGTTCTTC
cdr3_aa: CASSSTSGRSYNEQFF

v_call: TRBV25-1
d_call: -
j_call: TRBJ2-2
cdr3_length: 15
clone_size: -
cdr3_nt: TGTGCCAGCAGTGATTGGACACCCAACACCGGGGAGCTGTTTTTT
cdr3_aa: CASSDWTPNTGELFF

v_call: TRBV28
d_call: -
j_call: TRBJ1-6
cdr3_length: 15
clone_size: -
cdr3_nt: TGTGCCAGTTGCGAGGACAGCAACAGTAATTCACCCCTCCACTTT
cdr3_aa: CASCEDSNSNSPLHF

v_call: TRBV3-1/TRBV3-2
d_call: -
j_call: TRBJ1-1
cdr3_length: 12
clone_size: -
cdr3_nt: TGTGCCAGCAGCCTAAGACAGGCCGAAGCTTTCTTT
cdr3_aa: CASSLRQAEAFF

v_call: TRBV7-2
d_call: -
j_call: TRBJ2-5
cdr3_length: 14
clone_size: -
cdr3_nt: TGTGCCAGCAGCTTGGAGGGTTCCCAAGAGACCCAGTACTTC
cdr3_aa: CASSLEGSQETQYF

v_call: TRBV7-9
d_call: -
j_call: TRBJ2-5
cdr3_length: 14
clone_size: -
cdr3_nt: TGTGCCAGCAGCTTAGGGGGCGTTCGGGAGACCCAGTACTTC
cdr3_aa: CASSLGGVRETQYF

v_call: TRBV9
d_call: TRBD1
j_call: TRBJ1-6
cdr3_length: 14
clone_size: once
cdr3_nt: TGTGCCAGCAGCGAGGGGACAGTCAATTCACCCCTCCACTTT
cdr3_aa: CASSEGTVNSPLHF

v_call: TRBV10-3
d_call: TRBD1
j_call: TRBJ1-2
cdr3_length: 13
clone_size: -
cdr3_nt: TGTGCCATCAGTGCAGGGGGAGGATATGGCTACACCTTC
cdr3_aa: CAISAGGGYGYTF

v_call: TRBV29-1
d_call: TRBD2
j_call: TRBJ2-3
cdr3_length: 16
clone_size: -
cdr3_nt: TGCAGCGTTCCTGGGTATGAGCGGGGGCTCACAGATACGCAGTATTTT
cdr3_aa: CSVPGYERGLTDTQYF

v_call: TRBV7-9
d_call: TRBD2
j_call: TRBJ2-3
cdr3_length: 15
clone_size: -
cdr3_nt: TGTGCCAGCACCATAGGAACTAGCGGATGGGATACGCAGTATTTT
cdr3_aa: CASTIGTSGWDTQYF

v_call: TRBV9
d_call: TRBD2
j_call: TRBJ2-1
cdr3_length: 15
clone_size: once
cdr3_nt: TGTGCCAGCAGCGTAGACTTACTAGCGACGAATGAGCAGTTCTTC
cdr3_aa: CASSVDLLATNEQFF

v_call: TRBV9
d_call: -
j_call: TRBJ2-1
cdr3_length: 16
clone_size: -
cdr3_nt: TGTGCCAGCAGCCGCGGACTGCTGAGCTCCTACAATGAGCAGTTCTTC
cdr3_aa: CASSRGLLSSYNEQFF

v_call: TRBV12-5
d_call: -
j_call: TRBJ1-4
cdr3_length: 15
clone_size: -
cdr3_nt: TGTGCTAGTGGTTTCCAGGACATATCTAATGAAAAACTGTTTTTT
cdr3_aa: CASGFQDISNEKLFF

v_call: TRBV6-6
d_call: TRBD1
j_call: TRBJ1-2
cdr3_length: 17
clone_size: -
cdr3_nt: TGTGCCAGCAGTCAAATACGGGACAGGGCCCGCGGATATGGCTACACCTTC
cdr3_aa: CASSQIRDRARGYGYTF

v_call: TRBV4-3
d_call: TRBD2
j_call: TRBJ2-3
cdr3_length: 18
clone_size: once
cdr3_nt: TGCGCCAGCAGCCAAGATCTGATGCGGGGGGGCCGGGTAGATACGCAGTATTTT
cdr3_aa: CASSQDLMRGGRVDTQYF

v_call: TRBV2
d_call: TRBD1
j_call: TRBJ1-1
cdr3_length: 19
clone_size: once
cdr3_nt: TGTGCCAGCAGTTTTGGGACAGGGGATCGGGAAGGGATGAACACTGAAGCTTTCTTT
cdr3_aa: CASSFGTGDREGMNTEAFF

v_call: TRBV11-2
d_call: TRBD2
j_call: TRBJ2-7
cdr3_length: 16
clone_size: -
cdr3_nt: TGTGCCAGCAGCCCCCCCGAGACTAGCGGGGACGACGAGCAGTACTTC
cdr3_aa: CASSPPETSGDDEQYF

v_call: TRBV19
d_call: TRBD1
j_call: TRBJ1-1
cdr3_length: 17
clone_size: -
cdr3_nt: TGTGCCAGTAGTGTTACACAGGGGGCTCATTGGAGCACTGAAGCTTTCTTT
cdr3_aa: CASSVTQGAHWSTEAFF

v_call: TRBV6-5
d_call: -
j_call: TRBJ1-4
cdr3_length: 14
clone_size: once
cdr3_nt: TGTGCCAGCAGTTACTCGGCAGGGGTGGAAAAACTGTTTTTT
cdr3_aa: CASSYSAGVEKLFF

v_call: TRBV24-1
d_call: TRBD2
j_call: TRBJ2-1
cdr3_length: 13
clone_size: -
cdr3_nt: TGTGCCACCAGTGATCCCCGCGGGAGTGAGCAGTTCTTC
cdr3_aa: CATSDPRGSEQFF

v_call: TRBV15
d_call: TRBD2
j_call: TRBJ2-5
cdr3_length: 15
clone_size: once
cdr3_nt: TGTGCCACCAGCAGAGGTAGCGGGGGGGGAGAGACCCAGTACTTC
cdr3_aa: CATSRGSGGGETQYF

v_call: TRBV11-3
d_call: -
j_call: TRBJ2-7
cdr3_length: 16
clone_size: -
cdr3_nt: TGTGCCAGCAGCTTCCCGGGAAGGGACTCAAGAAACGAGCAGTACTTC
cdr3_aa: CASSFPGRDSRNEQYF

v_call: TRBV27
d_call: -
j_call: TRBJ1-6
cdr3_length: 14
clone_size: -
cdr3_nt: TGTGCCAGCCTTGGGAGCTCCTATAATTCACCCCTCCACTTT
cdr3_aa: CASLGSSYNSPLHF

v_call: TRBV11-3
d_call: TRBD2
j_call: TRBJ2-3
cdr3_length: 15
clone_size: -
cdr3_nt: TGTGCCAGCAGCCTCGGGGGGGCTAGCACAGATACGCAGTATTTT
cdr3_aa: CASSLGGASTDTQYF

v_call: TRBV11-2
d_call: TRBD1
j_call: TRBJ2-7
cdr3_length: 12
clone_size: -
cdr3_nt: TGTGCCAGCTCCCTCAGGGGGCACGAGCAGTACTTC
cdr3_aa: CASSLRGHEQYF

v_call: TRBV15
d_call: TRBD2
j_call: TRBJ2-1
cdr3_length: 17
clone_size: -
cdr3_nt: TGTGCCACCAGCAGAGACCCTCGAGCGGGGGCTCCTCACGAGCAGTTCTTC
cdr3_aa: CATSRDPRAGAPHEQFF

v_call: TRBV5-1
d_call: TRBD2
j_call: TRBJ2-2
cdr3_length: 15
clone_size: -
cdr3_nt: TGCGCCAGCAGCGGACTAGCGGGGAACACCGGGGAGCTGTTTTTT
cdr3_aa: CASSGLAGNTGELFF

v_call: TRBV19
d_call: TRBD1
j_call: TRBJ2-7
cdr3_length: 15
clone_size: -
cdr3_nt: TGTGCCAGTAGTGCGGCCGGGACAGTCACCCACGAGCAGTACTTC
cdr3_aa: CASSAAGTVTHEQYF

v_call: TRBV5-1
d_call: -
j_call: TRBJ1-1
cdr3_length: 14
clone_size: -
cdr3_nt: TGCGCCAGCAACATTGACGGGGGAACAGTTGAAGCTTTCTTT
cdr3_aa: CASNIDGGTVEAFF

v_call: TRBV7-2
d_call: TRBD1
j_call: TRBJ1-5
cdr3_length: 15
clone_size: -
cdr3_nt: TGTGCCAGCAGCTCGGACAGGGCAAGCAATCAGCCCCAGCATTTT
cdr3_aa: CASSSDRASNQPQHF

v_call: TRBV7-2
d_call: -
j_call: TRBJ1-2
cdr3_length: 14
clone_size: -
cdr3_nt: TGTGCCAGCAAGCCCCCGAGGGGGTTTGATGGCTACACCTTC
cdr3_aa: CASKPPRGFDGYTF

v_call: TRBV7-2
d_call: TRBD1
j_call: TRBJ2-7
cdr3_length: 13
clone_size: -
cdr3_nt: TGTGCCAGCAGCCGACAGGGTCCCTACGAGCAGTACTTC
cdr3_aa: CASSRQGPYEQYF

v_call: TRBV9
d_call: TRBD1
j_call: TRBJ1-2
cdr3_length: 15
clone_size: once
cdr3_nt: TGTGCCAGCAGCGGAACAGGGGGCGAGTGGAGTGGCTACACCTTC
cdr3_aa: CASSGTGGEWSGYTF

v_call: TRBV15
d_call: TRBD2
j_call: TRBJ2-3
cdr3_length: 14
clone_size: -
cdr3_nt: TGTGCCACCAGCAGAGCGGGGGGGACAGATACGCAGTATTTT
cdr3_aa: CATSRAGGTDTQYF

v_call: TRBV25-1
d_call: -
j_call: TRBJ2-3
cdr3_length: 14
clone_size: -
cdr3_nt: TGTGCCAGCAGTGACGGGACTAGCACAGATACGCAGTATTTT
cdr3_aa: CASSDGTSTDTQYF

v_call: TRBV6-6
d_call: TRBD1
j_call: TRBJ1-2
cdr3_length: 13
clone_size: -
cdr3_nt: TGTGCCAGCAGGGTAGTAGGGGGCGCGGGCTACACCTTC
cdr3_aa: CASRVVGGAGYTF

v_call: TRBV11-2
d_call: -
j_call: TRBJ2-1
cdr3_length: 14
clone_size: -
cdr3_nt: TGTGCCAGCAGCTTAGAGAGACAATCGGCCGAGCAGTTCTTC
cdr3_aa: CASSLERQSAEQFF

v_call: TRBV25-1
d_call: -
j_call: TRBJ1-6
cdr3_length: 10
clone_size: -
cdr3_nt: TGTGCCAGCAGTGCAGGTGCCCTCCACTTT
cdr3_aa: CASSAGALHF

v_call: TRBV3-1/TRBV3-2
d_call: -
j_call: TRBJ2-3
cdr3_length: 13
clone_size: -
cdr3_nt: TGTGCCAGCAGCCCGACAGGCACAGATACGCAGTATTTT
cdr3_aa: CASSPTGTDTQYF

v_call: TRBV5-4
d_call: -
j_call: TRBJ2-1
cdr3_length: 14
clone_size: -
cdr3_nt: TGTGCCAGCAGCTTACCGACTAGCTACAATGAGCAGTTCTTC
cdr3_aa: CASSLPTSYNEQFF

v_call: TRBV6-5
d_call: -
j_call: TRBJ2-2
cdr3_length: 14
clone_size: -
cdr3_nt: TGTGCCAGCACCCCACAGGTGGTGACCGGGGAGCTGTTTTTT
cdr3_aa: CASTPQVVTGELFF